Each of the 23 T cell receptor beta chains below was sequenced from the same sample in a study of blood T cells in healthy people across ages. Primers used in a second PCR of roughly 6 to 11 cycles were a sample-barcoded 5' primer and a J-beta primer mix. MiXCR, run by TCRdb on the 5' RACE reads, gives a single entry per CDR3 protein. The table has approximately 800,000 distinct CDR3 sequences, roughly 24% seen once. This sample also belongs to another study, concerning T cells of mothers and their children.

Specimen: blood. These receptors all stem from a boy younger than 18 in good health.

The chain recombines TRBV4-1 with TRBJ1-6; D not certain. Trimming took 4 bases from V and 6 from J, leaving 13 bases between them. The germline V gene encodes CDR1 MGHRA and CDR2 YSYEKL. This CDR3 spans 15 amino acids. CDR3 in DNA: TGCGCCAGCAGCCCAGTGCGGGCGAGTAATTCACCCCTCCACTTT. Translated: CASSPVRASNSPLHF.

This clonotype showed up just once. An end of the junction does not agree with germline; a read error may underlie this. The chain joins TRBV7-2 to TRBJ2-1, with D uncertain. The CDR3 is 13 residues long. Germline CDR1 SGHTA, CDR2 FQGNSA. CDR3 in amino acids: CASSPGVGYLSHF. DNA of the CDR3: TGTGCCAGCAGCCCCGGCGTGGGTTACTTATCGCACTTC.

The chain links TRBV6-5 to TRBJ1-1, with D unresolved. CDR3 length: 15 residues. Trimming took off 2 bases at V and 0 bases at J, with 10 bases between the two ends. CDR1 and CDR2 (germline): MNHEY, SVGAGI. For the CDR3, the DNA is TGTGCCAGCAGTTACCGCGGCACTTTGAACACTGAAGCTTTCTTT. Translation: CASSYRGTLNTEAFF.

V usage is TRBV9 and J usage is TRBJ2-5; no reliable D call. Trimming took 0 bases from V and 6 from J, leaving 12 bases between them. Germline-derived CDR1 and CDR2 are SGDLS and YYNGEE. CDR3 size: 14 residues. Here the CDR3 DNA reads TGTGCCAGCAGCGTAGGGGCGGATCGACAGACCCAGTACTTC. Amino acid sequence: CASSVGADRQTQYF.

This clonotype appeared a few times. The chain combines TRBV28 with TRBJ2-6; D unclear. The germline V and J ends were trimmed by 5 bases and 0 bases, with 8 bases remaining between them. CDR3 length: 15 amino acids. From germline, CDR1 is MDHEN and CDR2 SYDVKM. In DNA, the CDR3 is TGTGCCAGCAGTATATTGTCCTCTGGGGCCAACGTCCTGACTTTC. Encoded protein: CASSILSSGANVLTF. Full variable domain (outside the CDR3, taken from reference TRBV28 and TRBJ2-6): DVKVTQSSRYLVKRTGEKVFLECVQDMDHENMFWYRQDPGLGLRLIYFSYDVKMKEKGDIPEGYSVSREKKERFSLILESASTNQTSMYLCASSILSSGANVLTFGAGSRLTVL.

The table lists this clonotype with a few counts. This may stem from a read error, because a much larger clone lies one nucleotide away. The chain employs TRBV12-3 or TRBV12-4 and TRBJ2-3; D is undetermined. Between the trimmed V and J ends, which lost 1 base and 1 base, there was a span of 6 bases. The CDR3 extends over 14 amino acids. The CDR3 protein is CASSLGVGTDTQYF. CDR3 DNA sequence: TGTGCCAGCAGTTTAGGGGTGGGCACAGATACGCAGTATTTT.

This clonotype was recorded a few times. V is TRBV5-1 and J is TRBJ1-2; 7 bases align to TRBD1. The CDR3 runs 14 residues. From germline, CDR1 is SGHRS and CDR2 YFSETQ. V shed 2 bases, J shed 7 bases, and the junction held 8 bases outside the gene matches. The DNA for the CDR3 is TGCGCCAGCAGCTTTAGGACAGGTACGAGTGGCTACACCTTC. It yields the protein CASSFRTGTSGYTF. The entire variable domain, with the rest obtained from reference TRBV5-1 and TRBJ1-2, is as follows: KAGVTQTPRYLIKTRGQQVTLSCSPISGHRSVSWYQQTPGQGLQFLFEYFSETQRNKGNFPGRFSGRQFSNSRSEMNVSTLELGDSALYLCASSFRTGTSGYTFGSGTRLTVV.

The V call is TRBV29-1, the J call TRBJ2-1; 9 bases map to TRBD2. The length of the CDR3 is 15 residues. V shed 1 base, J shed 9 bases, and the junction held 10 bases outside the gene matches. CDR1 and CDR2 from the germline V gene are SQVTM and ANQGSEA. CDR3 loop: CSVEAPGTSFGEQFF. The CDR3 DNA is TGCAGCGTTGAAGCCCCCGGGACTAGCTTTGGTGAGCAGTTCTTC.

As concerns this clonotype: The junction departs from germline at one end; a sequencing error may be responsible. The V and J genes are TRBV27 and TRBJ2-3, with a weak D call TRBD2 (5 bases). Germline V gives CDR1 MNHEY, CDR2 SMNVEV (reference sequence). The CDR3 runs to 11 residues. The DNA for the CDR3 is TGCGCCAGCACGGTGAGGGATATGCAGTATTTT. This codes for CASTVRDMQYF.

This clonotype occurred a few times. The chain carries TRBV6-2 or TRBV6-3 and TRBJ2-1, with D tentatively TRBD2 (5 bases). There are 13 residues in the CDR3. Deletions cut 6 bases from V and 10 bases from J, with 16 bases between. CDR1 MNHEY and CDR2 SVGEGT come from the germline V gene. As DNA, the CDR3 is TGTGCCAGCAGCCGGACTGGAGTCCGCGAGCAGTTCTTC. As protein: CASSRTGVREQFF.

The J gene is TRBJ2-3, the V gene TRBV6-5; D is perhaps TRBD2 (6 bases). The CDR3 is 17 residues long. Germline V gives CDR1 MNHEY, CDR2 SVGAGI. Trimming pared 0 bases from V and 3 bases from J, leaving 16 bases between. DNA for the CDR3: TGTGCCAGCAGTTACTCGGGCAGTACGGGGGAAACAGATACGCAGTATTTT. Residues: CASSYSGSTGETDTQYF.

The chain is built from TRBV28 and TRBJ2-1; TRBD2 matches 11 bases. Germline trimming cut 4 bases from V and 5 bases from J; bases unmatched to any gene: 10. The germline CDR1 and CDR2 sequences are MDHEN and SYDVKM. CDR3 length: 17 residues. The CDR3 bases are TGTGCCAGCAGTTCCCTCACCCTAGCGGGGGGCGACAATGAGCAGTTCTTC. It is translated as CASSSLTLAGGDNEQFF.

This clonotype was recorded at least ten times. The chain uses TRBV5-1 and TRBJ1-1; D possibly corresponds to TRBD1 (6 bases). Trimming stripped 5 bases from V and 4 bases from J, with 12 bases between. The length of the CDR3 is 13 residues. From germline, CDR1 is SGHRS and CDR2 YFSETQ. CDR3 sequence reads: CASSLSRGTEAFF. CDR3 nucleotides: TGCGCCAGCAGTTTATCCAGGGGCACTGAAGCTTTCTTT.

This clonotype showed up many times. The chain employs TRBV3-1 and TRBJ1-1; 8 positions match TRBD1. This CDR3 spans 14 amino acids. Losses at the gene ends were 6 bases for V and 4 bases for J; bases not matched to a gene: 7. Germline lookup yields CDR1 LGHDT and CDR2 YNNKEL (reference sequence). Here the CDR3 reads CASRRQGLSTEAFF. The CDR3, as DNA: TGTGCCAGCAGAAGACAGGGGTTGAGCACTGAAGCTTTCTTT.

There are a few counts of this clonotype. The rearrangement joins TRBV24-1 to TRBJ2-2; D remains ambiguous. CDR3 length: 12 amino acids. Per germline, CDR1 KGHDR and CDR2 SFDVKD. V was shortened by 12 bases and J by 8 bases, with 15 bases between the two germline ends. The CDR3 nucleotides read TGTGCCGCAGGATCCGACCCAGGGGAGCTGTTTTTT. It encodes CAAGSDPGELFF.

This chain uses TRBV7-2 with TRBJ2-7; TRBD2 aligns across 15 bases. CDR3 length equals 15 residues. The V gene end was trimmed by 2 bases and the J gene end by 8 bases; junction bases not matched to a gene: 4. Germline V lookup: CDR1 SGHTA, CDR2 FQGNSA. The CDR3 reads CASSLRTSGGGQQYF. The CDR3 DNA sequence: TGTGCCAGCAGCTTACGGACTAGCGGGGGGGGGCAGCAGTACTTC.

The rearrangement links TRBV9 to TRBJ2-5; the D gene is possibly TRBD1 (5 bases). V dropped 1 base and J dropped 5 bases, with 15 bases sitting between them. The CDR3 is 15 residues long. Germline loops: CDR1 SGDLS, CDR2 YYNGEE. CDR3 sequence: CASSVRGVSLETQYF. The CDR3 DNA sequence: TGTGCCAGCAGCGTAAGGGGTGTCTCATTGGAGACCCAGTACTTC. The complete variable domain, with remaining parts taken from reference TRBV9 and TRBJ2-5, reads DSGVTQTPKHLITATGQRVTLRCSPRSGDLSVYWYQQSLDQGLQFLIQYYNGEERAKGNILERFSAQQFPDLHSELNLSSLELGDSALYFCASSVRGVSLETQYFGPGTRLLVL.

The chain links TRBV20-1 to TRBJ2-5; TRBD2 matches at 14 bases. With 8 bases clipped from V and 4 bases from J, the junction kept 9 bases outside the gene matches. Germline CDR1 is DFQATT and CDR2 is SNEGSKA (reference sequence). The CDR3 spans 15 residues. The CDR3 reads CSPLTSGGVGETQYF. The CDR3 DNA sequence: TGCAGTCCTCTGACTAGCGGGGGGGTAGGAGAGACCCAGTACTTC.

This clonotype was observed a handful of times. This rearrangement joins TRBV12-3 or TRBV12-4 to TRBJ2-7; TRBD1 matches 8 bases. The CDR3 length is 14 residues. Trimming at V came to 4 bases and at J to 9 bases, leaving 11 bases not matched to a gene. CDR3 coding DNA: TGTGCCAGCAGTTGGGACAGGCGCGGTAGAGGGCAGTACTTC. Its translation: CASSWDRRGRGQYF.

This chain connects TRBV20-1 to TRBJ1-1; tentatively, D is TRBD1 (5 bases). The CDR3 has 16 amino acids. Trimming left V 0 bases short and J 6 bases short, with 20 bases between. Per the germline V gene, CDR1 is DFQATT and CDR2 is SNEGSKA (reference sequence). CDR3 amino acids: CSARDFGRGRVSEAFF. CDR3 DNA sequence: TGCAGTGCTAGAGATTTCGGAAGAGGCAGGGTCTCTGAAGCTTTCTTT.

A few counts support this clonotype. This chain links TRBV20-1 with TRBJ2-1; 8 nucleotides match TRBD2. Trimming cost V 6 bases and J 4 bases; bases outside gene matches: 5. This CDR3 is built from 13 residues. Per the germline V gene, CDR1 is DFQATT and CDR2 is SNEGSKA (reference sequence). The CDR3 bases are TGCAGTGCACGGGGGGGATGGTACAATGAGCAGTTCTTC. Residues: CSARGGWYNEQFF.

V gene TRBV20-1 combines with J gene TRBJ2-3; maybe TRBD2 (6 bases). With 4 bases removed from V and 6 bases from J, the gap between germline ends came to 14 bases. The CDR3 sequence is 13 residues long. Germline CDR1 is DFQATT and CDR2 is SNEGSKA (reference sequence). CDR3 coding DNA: TGCAGTGCTATCATCGGGGGTGAGGATACGCAGTATTTT. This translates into CSAIIGGEDTQYF.

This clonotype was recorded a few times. DNA for the CDR3: TGCAGTGCTAGTGGCCAGTCCGGGACACATCCCTACGAGCAGTACTTC. This gives the protein CSASGQSGTHPYEQYF. The gene calls are TRBV20-1 and TRBJ2-5; TRBD1 might be the D (6 bases). Matching the DNA end better, TRBJ2-7 makes the J call doubtful. This CDR3 spans 16 amino acids. Germline V CDR1 and CDR2: DFQATT, SNEGSKA (reference sequence).